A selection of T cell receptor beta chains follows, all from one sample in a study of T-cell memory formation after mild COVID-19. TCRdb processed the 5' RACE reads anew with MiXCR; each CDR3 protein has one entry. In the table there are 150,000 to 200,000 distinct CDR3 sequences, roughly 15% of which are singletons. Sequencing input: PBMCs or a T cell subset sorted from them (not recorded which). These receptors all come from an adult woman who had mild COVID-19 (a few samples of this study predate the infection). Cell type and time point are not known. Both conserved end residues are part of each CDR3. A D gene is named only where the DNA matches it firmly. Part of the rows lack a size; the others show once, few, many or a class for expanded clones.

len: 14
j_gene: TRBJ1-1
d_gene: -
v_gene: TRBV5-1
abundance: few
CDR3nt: TGCGCCAGCAGCCTATATACGGGGAACACTGAAGCTTTCTTT
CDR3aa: CASSLYTGNTEAFF

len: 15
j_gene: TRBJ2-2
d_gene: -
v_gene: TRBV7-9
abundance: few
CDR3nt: TGTGCCAGCGGCGCTCAGGGGCGCGACACCGGGGAGCTGTTTTTT
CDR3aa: CASGAQGRDTGELFF

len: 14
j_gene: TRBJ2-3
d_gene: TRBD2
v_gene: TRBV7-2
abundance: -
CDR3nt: TGTGCCAGCAATCGACGGGGGGGGAAAGATACGCAGTATTTT
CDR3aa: CASNRRGGKDTQYF

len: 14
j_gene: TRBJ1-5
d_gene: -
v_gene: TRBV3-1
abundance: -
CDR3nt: TGTGCCAGCAGCCAAGGTTTGACAGCTCAGCCCCAGCATTTT
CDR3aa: CASSQGLTAQPQHF

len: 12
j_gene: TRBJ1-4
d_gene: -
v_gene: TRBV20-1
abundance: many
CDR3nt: TGCAGTGCTAGATTCGCTAATGAAAAACTGTTTTTT
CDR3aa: CSARFANEKLFF

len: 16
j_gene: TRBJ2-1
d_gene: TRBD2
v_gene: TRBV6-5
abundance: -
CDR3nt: TGTGCCAGCAGTTACTCGGTGGCTAGCGGAAACAATGAGCAGTTCTTC
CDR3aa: CASSYSVASGNNEQFF

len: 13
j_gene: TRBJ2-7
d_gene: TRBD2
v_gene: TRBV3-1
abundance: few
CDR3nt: TGTGCCAGCAGCCAAGTCGGGGGGTTCGAGCAGTACTTC
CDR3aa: CASSQVGGFEQYF

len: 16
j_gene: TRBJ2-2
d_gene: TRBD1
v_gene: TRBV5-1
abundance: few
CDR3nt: TGCGCCAGCAGCGCCCCGGGACAGGGGGACACCGGGGAGCTGTTTTTT
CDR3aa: CASSAPGQGDTGELFF

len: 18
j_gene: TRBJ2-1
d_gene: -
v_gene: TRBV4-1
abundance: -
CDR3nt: TGCGCCAGCAGCCAAGATGTTCCAGAGAGGGGCCTATACAATGAGCAGTTCTTC
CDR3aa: CASSQDVPERGLYNEQFF

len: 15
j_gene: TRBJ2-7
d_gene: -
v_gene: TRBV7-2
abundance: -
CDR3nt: TGTGCCAGCAGCTCCGGGGGCGGTACATCCTACGAGCAGTACTTC
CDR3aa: CASSSGGGTSYEQYF

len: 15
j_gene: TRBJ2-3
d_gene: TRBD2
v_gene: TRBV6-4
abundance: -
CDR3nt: TGTGCCAGCGGGACTAGCGGGGGAACCACAGATACGCAGTATTTT
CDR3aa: CASGTSGGTTDTQYF

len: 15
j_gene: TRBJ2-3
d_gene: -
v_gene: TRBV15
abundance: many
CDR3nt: TGTGCCACCAGCAGAGATCCCGGTAAAACAGATACGCAGTATTTT
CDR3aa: CATSRDPGKTDTQYF

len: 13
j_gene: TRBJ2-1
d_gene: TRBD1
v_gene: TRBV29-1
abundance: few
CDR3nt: TGCAGCGTTGCCCGGGACAGGCCCAATGAGCAGTTCTTC
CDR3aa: CSVARDRPNEQFF

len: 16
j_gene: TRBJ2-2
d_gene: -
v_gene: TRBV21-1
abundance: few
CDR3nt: TGTGCCAGCAGCAAAGAAGAGGGGATGAACACCGGGGAGCTGTTTTTT
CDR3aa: CASSKEEGMNTGELFF

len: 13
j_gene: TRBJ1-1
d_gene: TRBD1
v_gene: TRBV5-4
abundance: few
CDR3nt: TGTGCCACCAACCGGGACAGGGTCACTGAAGCTTTCTTT
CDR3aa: CATNRDRVTEAFF

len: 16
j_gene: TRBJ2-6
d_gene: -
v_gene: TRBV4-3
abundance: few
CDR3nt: TGCGCCAGCAGCCAAGAAACGGGAGCTGGGGCCAACGTCCTGACTTTC
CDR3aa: CASSQETGAGANVLTF